Listed here are 10 T cell receptor beta chains from one sample, sequenced in a study of T cells after yellow fever vaccination. TCRdb recomputed calls from the 5' RACE reads with MiXCR, one row per CDR3 protein. The profile shows 300,000 to 400,000 distinct CDR3 sequences, 6.2% of them singletons. The sample consisted of PBMCs, taken 5 days after the yellow fever booster vaccination. These receptors all come from a man younger than 40 who received the YFV17D yellow fever vaccine.

The rearrangement uses TRBV28 and TRBJ2-7; no definite D call. The CDR3 totals 15 residues. The V and J ends lost 7 bases and 0 bases respectively, with 16 bases between them. CDR1 and CDR2 (germline): MDHEN, SYDVKM. The CDR3 reads CASKGSPGSSYEQYF. CDR3 in DNA: TGTGCCAGCAAAGGCTCTCCCGGAAGCTCCTACGAGCAGTACTTC. Combining the CDR3 with reference TRBV28 and TRBJ2-7 gives the whole variable domain DVKVTQSSRYLVKRTGEKVFLECVQDMDHENMFWYRQDPGLGLRLIYFSYDVKMKEKGDIPEGYSVSREKKERFSLILESASTNQTSMYLCASKGSPGSSYEQYFGPGTRLTVT.

The V and J genes are TRBV20-1 and TRBJ2-1; no clear D. V dropped 7 bases and J dropped 0 bases, with 16 bases sitting between them. The CDR3 loop spans 15 amino acids. Germline values: CDR1 DFQATT, CDR2 SNEGSKA (reference sequence). The CDR3 bases are TGCAGTGTGCAATCTGTAGCTAGCTCCTACAATGAGCAGTTCTTC. It yields the protein CSVQSVASSYNEQFF.

This clonotype has a handful of counts. The rearrangement joins TRBV24-1 to TRBJ2-7; D may be TRBD2 (6 bases). Trimming removed 8 bases from V and 0 bases from J, with 16 bases in between. Germline loops: CDR1 KGHDR, CDR2 SFDVKD. The CDR3 has 15 amino acids. The CDR3 here is CATTPGGVRSYEQYF. The CDR3 nucleotides read TGTGCCACCACTCCCGGCGGGGTCCGCTCCTACGAGCAGTACTTC.

This clonotype was observed a handful of times. The J gene is TRBJ1-5, the V gene TRBV4-3; 7 bases align to TRBD1. Germline-derived CDR1 and CDR2 are LGHNA and YSLEER. There are 17 residues in the CDR3. The trim removed 3 bases at V and 4 bases at J, leaving 12 bases unmatched. CDR3 DNA: TGCGCCAGCAGCCAGGACCCGGGACAGCCCGGGAATCAGCCCCAGCATTTT. This gives the protein CASSQDPGQPGNQPQHF.

This clonotype was detected ten times or more. An end of the junction does not agree with germline; a read error may underlie this. The rearrangement uses TRBV4-3 and TRBJ2-4; the D call may be TRBD1 or TRBD2 (5 bases each). This CDR3 spans 15 amino acids. Germline V lookup: CDR1 LGHNA, CDR2 YSLEER. CDR3 DNA sequence: TGCGCCAGCAGCAGACTGGGGGACGGTAAAAACTTTCAGTACTTC. The encoded protein is CASSRLGDGKNFQYF.

This clonotype was counted many times. This chain uses TRBV6-2 or TRBV6-3 with TRBJ2-1; tentatively, D is TRBD2 (5 bases). The CDR3 is 16 residues long. Trimming removed 6 bases from V and 4 bases from J, with 19 bases in between. Germline CDR1 and CDR2: MNHEY and SVGEGT. CDR3 DNA: TGTGCCAGCAGCTCGTCGGTGGGATTAGCGTACAATGAGCAGTTCTTC. Protein: CASSSSVGLAYNEQFF.

This clonotype has just a few counts. The rearrangement links TRBV20-1 to TRBJ2-7, with D tentatively TRBD1 or TRBD2 (5 bases each). The CDR3 contains 13 residues. Germline CDR1 reads DFQATT; CDR2 reads SNEGSKA (reference sequence). V shed 1 base and J shed 6 bases, with 13 bases lying between them. The CDR3 nucleotides are TGCAGTGCTAGAGCCGGGACCAGCAGCGAGCAGTACTTC. It codes for CSARAGTSSEQYF.

The V and J genes are TRBV7-8 and TRBJ2-2; 7 bases line up with TRBD2. The CDR3 contains 18 residues. Germline V gene data show CDR1 as SGHVS and CDR2 as FQNEAQ. The trim removed 0 bases at V and 3 bases at J, leaving 10 bases unmatched. This CDR3 reads CASSLAYSSGTYTGELFF. Written as DNA, the CDR3 is TGTGCCAGCAGCTTAGCCTATTCCAGCGGGACGTACACCGGGGAGCTGTTTTTT.

This clonotype was seen repeatedly, ten times or more. The J gene is TRBJ2-7, the V gene TRBV7-2; 9 nucleotides match TRBD1. With V trimmed by 5 bases and J by 1 base, 9 bases remained unmatched. This CDR3 is 16 amino acids long. In germline, CDR1 is SGHTA, CDR2 FQGNSA. This chain's CDR3 is CASSQALGTGSYEQYF. The CDR3 coding sequence is TGTGCCAGCAGCCAGGCTTTGGGGACAGGGTCCTACGAGCAGTACTTC.

This chain uses TRBV6-5 with TRBJ2-7; 7 nucleotides line up with TRBD2. Trimming removed 7 bases from V and 11 bases from J; junction bases left unmatched: 20. The CDR3 has 15 residues. CDR1 and CDR2 (germline): MNHEY, SVGAGI. CDR3: CASTSGEGIRGPEYF. The CDR3 coding sequence is TGTGCCAGCACTTCGGGGGAGGGGATAAGGGGCCCCGAGTACTTC.